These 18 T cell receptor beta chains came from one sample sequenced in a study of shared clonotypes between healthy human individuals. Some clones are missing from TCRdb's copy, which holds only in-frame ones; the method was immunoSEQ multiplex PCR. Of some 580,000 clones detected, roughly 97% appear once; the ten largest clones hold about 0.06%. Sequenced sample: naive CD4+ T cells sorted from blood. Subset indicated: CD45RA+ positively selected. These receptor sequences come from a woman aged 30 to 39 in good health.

The chain's CDR3 is CASSSGTSGRAVETQYF. CDR3 in DNA: TGTGCCAGCAGCTCCGGGACTAGCGGGAGGGCCGTGGAGACCCAGTACTTC. The rearrangement joins TRBV7-9 to TRBJ2-5; 16 bases map to TRBD2. The CDR3 length is 17 residues. Germline CDR1 and CDR2: SEHNR and FQNEAQ (reference sequence). Germline trimming cut 4 bases from V and 5 bases from J; bases unmatched to any gene: 7.

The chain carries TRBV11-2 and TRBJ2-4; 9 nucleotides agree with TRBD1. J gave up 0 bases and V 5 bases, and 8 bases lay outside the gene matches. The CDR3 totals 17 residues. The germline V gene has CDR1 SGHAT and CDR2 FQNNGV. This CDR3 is CASSPGQGTLAKNIQYF. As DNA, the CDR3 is TGTGCCAGCAGCCCCGGACAGGGGACACTAGCCAAAAACATTCAGTACTTC.

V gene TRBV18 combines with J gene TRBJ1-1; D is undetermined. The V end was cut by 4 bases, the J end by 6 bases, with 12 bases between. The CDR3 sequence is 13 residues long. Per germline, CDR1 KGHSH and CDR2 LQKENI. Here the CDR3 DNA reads TGTGCCAGCTCACTTTCTGGGTGGTCTGAAGCTTTCTTT. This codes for CASSLSGWSEAFF.

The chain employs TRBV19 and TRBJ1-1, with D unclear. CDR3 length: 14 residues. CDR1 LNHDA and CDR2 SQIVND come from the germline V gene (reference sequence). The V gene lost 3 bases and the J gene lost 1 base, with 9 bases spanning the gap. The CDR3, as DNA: TGTGCCAGTAGTATCGCCATATCGAACACTGAAGCTTTCTTT. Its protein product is CASSIAISNTEAFF.

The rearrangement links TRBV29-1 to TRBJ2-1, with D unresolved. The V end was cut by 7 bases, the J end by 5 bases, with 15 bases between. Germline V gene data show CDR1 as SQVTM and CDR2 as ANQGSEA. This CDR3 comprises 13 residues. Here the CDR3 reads CSAPFGRHNEQFF. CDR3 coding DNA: TGCAGCGCTCCGTTCGGCAGACACAATGAGCAGTTCTTC.

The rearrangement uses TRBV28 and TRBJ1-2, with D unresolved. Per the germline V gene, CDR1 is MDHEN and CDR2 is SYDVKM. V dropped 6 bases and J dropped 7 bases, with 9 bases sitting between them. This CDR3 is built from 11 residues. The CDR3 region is CASSVRGGYTF. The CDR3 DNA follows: TGTGCCAGCAGCGTCCGGGGTGGCTACACCTTC.

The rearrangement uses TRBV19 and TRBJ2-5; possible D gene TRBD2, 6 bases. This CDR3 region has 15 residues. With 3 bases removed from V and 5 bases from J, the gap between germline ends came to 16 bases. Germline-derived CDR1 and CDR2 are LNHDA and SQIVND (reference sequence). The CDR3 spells CASSIQGRLGETQYF. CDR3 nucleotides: TGTGCCAGTAGTATTCAAGGGAGGTTAGGGGAGACCCAGTACTTC.

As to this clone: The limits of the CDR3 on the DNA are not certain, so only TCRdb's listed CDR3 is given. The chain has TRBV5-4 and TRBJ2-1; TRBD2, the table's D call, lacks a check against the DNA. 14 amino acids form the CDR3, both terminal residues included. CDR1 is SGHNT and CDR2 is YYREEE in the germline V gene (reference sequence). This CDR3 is CASSLGLVAKGAVF.

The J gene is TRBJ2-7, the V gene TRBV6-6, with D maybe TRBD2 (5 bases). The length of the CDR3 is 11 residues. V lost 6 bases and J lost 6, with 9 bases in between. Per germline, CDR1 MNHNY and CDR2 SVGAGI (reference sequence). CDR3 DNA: TGTGCCAGCAGCTATCGGGGCGAGCAGTACTTC. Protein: CASSYRGEQYF.

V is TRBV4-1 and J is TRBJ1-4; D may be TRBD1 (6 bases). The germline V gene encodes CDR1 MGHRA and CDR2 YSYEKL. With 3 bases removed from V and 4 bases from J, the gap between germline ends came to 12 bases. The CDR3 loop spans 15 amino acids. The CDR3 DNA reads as TGCGCCAGCAGCCACCAACAGGGAATTAATGAAAAACTGTTTTTT. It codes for CASSHQQGINEKLFF.

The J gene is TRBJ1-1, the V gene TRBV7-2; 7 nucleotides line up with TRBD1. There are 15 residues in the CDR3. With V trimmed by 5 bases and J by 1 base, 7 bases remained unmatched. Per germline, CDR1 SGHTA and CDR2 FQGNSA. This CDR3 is CASSPRQGQNTEAFF. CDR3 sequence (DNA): TGTGCCAGCAGCCCCCGACAGGGCCAGAACACTGAAGCTTTCTTT.

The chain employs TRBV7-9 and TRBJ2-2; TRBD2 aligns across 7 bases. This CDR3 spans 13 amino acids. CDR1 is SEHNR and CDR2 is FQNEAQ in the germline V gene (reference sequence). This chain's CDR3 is CALGGGITGELFF. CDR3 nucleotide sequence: TGTGCGCTCGGCGGGGGTATCACCGGGGAGCTGTTTTTT.

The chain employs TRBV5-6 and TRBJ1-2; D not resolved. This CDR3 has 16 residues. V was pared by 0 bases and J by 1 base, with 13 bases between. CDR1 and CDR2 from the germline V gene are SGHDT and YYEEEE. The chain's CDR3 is CASSLGVRPSNYGYTF. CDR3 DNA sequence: TGTGCCAGCAGCTTGGGGGTCAGACCTAGTAACTATGGCTACACCTTC.

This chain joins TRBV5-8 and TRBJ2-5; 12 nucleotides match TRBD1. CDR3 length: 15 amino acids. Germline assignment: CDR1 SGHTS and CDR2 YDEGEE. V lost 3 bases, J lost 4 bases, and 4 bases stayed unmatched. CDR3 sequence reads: CASSSRGQGAETQYF. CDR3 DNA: TGTGCCAGCAGCTCTCGGGGACAGGGGGCAGAGACCCAGTACTTC.

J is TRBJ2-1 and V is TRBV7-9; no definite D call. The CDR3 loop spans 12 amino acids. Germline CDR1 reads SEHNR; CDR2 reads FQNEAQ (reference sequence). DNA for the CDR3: TGTGCGCTAAGTCTCTCCTACAATGAGCAGTTCTTC. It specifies CALSLSYNEQFF. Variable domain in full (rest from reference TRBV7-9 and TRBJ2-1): DTGVSQNPRHKITKRGQNVTFRCDPISEHNRLYWYRQTLGQGPEFLTYFQNEAQLEKSRLLSDRFSAERPKGSFSTLEIQRTEQGDSAMYLCALSLSYNEQFFGPGTRLTVL.

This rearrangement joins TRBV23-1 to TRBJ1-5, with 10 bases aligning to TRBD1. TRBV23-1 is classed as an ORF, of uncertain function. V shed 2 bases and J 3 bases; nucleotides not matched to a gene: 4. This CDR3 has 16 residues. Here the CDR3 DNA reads TGCGCCAGCAGTCAAAGGACAGGGGGGGACAATCAGCCCCAGCATTTT. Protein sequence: CASSQRTGGDNQPQHF.

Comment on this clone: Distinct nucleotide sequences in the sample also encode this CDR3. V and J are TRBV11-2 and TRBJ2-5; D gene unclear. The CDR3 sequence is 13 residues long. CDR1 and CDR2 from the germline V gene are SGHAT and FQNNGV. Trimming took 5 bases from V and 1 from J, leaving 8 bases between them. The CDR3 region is CASSLTVQETQYF. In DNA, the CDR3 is TGTGCCAGCAGCCTAACAGTCCAAGAGACCCAGTACTTC.

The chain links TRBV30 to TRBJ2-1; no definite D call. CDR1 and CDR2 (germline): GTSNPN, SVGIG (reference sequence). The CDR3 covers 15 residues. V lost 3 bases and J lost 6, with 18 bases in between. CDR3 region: CAWRTPGFPGNEQFF. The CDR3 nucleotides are TGTGCCTGGAGAACTCCGGGTTTCCCGGGCAATGAGCAGTTCTTC.